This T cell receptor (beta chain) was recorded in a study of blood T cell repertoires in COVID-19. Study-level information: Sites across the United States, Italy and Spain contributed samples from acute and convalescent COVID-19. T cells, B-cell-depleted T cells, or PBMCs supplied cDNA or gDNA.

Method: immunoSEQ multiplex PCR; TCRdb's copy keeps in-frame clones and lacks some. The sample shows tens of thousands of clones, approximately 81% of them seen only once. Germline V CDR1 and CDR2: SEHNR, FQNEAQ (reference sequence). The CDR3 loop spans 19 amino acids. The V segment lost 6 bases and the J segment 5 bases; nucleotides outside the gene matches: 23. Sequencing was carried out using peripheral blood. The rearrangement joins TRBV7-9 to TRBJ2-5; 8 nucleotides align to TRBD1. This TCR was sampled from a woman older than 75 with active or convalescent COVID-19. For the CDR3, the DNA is TGTGCCAGCAGTCACACGGCCTACGAGCGTGGGGGACAGGCGGAGACCCAGTACTTC. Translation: CASSHTAYERGGQAETQYF.